This T cell receptor (beta chain) comes out of a study of beta chain features in type 1 diabetes. CD4+ naive, central memory, regulatory and stem cell-like memory subsets were isolated by sorting on CD45RO/CCR7/CD25/CD127/CD95/CD27. In all sorted populations, purity surpassed 95%. The investigators reverse transcribed all of the isolated RNA, so they sequenced expressed TCRB transcripts. Only in-frame clones appear in the TCRdb table, and some are missing; sequencing was by immunoSEQ multiplex PCR. The sample shows 600,000 or so clones, 11% to 15% of them seen only once. General study findings and limits: There were fewer insertions and more deletions at the VDJ junctions of type 1 diabetes patients. Shortening of TCRB CDR3s, moderate but significant, appeared in all four CD4+ subsets of Type 1 diabetes patients.

Note on this clone: Its antigen is still unknown.

Germline CDR1 SGHRS, CDR2 YFSETQ. The CDR3 sequence is 15 residues long. V lost 7 bases and J 3 bases, leaving 19 bases between the germline ends. The rearrangement joins TRBV5-1 to TRBJ2-5, with a possible D match to TRBD2 (7 bases). The sequenced material came from naive CD4+ T cells from blood. The TCR sequence derives from a man younger than 35 with type 1 diabetes. CDR3: CASAGGTPRKETQYF. The CDR3 bases are TGCGCCAGCGCCGGGGGGACACCCAGGAAAGAGACCCAGTACTTC.